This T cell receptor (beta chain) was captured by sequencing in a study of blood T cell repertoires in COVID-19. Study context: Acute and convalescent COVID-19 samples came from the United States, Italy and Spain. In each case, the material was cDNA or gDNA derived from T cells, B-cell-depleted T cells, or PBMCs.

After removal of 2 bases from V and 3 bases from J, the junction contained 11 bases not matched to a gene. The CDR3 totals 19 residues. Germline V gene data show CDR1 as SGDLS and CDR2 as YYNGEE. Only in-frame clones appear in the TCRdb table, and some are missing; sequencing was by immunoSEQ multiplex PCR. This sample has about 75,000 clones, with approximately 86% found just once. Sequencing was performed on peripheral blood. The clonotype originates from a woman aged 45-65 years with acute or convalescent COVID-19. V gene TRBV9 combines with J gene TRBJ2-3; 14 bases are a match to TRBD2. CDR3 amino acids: CASSVRPGLAGVRTDTQYF. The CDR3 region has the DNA TGTGCCAGCAGCGTGAGACCGGGACTAGCGGGAGTCAGGACAGATACGCAGTATTTT.